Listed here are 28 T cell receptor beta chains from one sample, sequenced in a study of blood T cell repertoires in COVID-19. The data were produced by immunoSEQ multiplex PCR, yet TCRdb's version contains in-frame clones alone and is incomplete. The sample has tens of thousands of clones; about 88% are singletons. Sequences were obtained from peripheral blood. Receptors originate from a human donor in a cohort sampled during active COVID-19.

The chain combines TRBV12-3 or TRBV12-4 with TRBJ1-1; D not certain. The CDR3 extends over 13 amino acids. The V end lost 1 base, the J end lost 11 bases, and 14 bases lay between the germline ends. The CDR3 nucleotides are TGTGCCAGCAGTTTAGGCCCGGGAGTGGGGGCTTTCTTT. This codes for CASSLGPGVGAFF.

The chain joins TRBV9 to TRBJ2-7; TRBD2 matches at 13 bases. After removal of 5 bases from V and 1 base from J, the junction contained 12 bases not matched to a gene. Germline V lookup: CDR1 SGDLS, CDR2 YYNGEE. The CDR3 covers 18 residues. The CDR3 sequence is CASSAGLAGDAASYEQYF. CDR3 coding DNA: TGTGCCAGCAGTGCCGGACTAGCGGGGGACGCGGCATCCTACGAGCAGTACTTC.

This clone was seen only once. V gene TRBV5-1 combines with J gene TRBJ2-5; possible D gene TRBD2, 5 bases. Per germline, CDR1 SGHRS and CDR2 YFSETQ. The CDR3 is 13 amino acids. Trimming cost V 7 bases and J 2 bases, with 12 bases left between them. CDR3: CASAGGWQETQYF. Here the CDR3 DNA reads TGCGCCAGCGCCGGAGGTTGGCAAGAGACCCAGTACTTC.

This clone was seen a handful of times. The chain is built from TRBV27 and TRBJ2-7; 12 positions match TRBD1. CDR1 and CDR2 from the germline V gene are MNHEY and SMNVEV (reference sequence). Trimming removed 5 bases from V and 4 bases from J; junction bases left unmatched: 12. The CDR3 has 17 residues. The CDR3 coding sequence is TGTGCCAGCAGTCACCTACCGGGACAGGGGGCCTTTTACGAGCAGTACTTC. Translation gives CASSHLPGQGAFYEQYF.

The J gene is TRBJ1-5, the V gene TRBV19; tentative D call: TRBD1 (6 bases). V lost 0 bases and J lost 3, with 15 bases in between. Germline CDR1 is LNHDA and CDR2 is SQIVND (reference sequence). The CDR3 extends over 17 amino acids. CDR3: CASSIDLGGANNQPQHF. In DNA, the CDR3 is TGTGCCAGTAGTATAGATCTTGGGGGGGCGAACAATCAGCCCCAGCATTTT.

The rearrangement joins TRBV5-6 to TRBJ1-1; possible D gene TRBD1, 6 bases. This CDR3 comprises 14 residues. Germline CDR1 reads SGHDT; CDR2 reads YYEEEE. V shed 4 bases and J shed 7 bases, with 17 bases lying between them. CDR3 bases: TGTGCCAGCAGCCCCATGGACAGAGTTATTGAAGCTTTCTTT. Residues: CASSPMDRVIEAFF.

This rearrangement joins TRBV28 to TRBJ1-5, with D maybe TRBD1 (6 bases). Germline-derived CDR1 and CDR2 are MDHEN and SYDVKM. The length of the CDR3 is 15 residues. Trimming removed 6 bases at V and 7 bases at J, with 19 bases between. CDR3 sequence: CASRLLTGIWQPQHF. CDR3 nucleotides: TGTGCCAGCAGGCTACTTACAGGGATCTGGCAGCCCCAGCATTTT.

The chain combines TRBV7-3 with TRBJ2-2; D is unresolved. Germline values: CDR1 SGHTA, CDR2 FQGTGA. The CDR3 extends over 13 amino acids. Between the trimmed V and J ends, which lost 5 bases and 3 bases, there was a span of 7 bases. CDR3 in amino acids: CASSPRYTGELFF. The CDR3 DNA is TGTGCCAGCAGCCCGCGCTACACCGGGGAGCTGTTTTTT.

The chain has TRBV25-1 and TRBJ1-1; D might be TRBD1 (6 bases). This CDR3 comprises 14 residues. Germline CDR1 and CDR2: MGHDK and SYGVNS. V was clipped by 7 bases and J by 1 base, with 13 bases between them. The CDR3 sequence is CASNTGTRNTEAFF. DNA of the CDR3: TGTGCCAGCAATACCGGGACACGGAACACTGAAGCTTTCTTT.

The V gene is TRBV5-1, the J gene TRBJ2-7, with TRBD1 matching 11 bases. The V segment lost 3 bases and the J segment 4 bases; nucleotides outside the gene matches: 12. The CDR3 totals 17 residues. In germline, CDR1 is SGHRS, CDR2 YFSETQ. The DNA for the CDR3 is TGCGCCAGCAGCTACACTGGACGAGGACAGGGGGCTTACGAGCAGTACTTC. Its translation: CASSYTGRGQGAYEQYF.

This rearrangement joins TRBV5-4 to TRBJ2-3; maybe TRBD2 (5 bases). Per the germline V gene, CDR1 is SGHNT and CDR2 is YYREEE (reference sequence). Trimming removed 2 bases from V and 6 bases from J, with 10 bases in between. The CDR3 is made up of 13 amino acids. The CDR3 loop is CASSFLPGDTQYF. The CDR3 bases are TGTGCCAGCAGCTTCCTCCCGGGGGATACGCAGTATTTT.

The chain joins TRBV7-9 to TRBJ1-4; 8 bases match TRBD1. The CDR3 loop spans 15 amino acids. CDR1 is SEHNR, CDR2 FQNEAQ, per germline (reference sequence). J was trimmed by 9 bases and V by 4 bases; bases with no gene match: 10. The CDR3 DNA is TGTGCCAGCAGCTCCACGGACAGGGCTACGAAAAAACTGTTTTTT. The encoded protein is CASSSTDRATKKLFF.

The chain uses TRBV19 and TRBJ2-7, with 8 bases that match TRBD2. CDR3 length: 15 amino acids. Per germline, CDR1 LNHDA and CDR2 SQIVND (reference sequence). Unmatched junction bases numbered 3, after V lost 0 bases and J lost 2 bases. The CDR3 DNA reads TGTGCCAGTAGTATAGAAGGTAGCGGGGCCTACGAGCAGTACTTC. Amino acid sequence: CASSIEGSGAYEQYF.

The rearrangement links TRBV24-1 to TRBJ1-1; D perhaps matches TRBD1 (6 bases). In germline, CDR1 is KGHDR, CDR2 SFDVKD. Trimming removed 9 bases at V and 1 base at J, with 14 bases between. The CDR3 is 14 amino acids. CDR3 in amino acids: CATSRGMGNTEAFF. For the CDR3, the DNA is TGTGCCACCTCGAGGGGGATGGGGAACACTGAAGCTTTCTTT.

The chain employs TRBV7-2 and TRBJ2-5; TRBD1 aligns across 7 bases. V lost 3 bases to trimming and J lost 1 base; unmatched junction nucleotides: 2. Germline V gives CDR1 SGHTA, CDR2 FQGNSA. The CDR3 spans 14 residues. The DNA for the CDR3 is TGTGCCAGCAGCTTTAGACAGGGCCAAGAGACCCAGTACTTC. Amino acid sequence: CASSFRQGQETQYF.

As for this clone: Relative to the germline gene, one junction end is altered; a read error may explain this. CDR3 bases: TGTGCCAGCAGCTTACGCCCACTTTCCCAAGTGTACGACTTC. Translation: CASSLRPLSQVYDF. The chain joins TRBV7-2 to TRBJ1-2; D is undetermined. CDR1 and CDR2 from the germline V gene are SGHTA and FQGNSA. CDR3 length: 14 amino acids.

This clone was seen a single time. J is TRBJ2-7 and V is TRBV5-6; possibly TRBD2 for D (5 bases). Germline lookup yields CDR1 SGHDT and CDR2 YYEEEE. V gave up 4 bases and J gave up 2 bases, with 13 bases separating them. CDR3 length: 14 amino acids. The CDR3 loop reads CASSPNTGTYEQYF. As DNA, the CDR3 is TGTGCCAGCAGCCCGAATACCGGGACCTACGAGCAGTACTTC.

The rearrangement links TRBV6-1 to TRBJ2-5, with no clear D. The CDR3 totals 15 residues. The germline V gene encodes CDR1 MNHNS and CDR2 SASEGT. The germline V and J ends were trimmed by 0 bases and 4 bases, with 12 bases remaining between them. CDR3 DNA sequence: TGTGCCAGCAGTGAAGCACGTGCCACAAGAGAGACCCAGTACTTC. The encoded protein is CASSEARATRETQYF.

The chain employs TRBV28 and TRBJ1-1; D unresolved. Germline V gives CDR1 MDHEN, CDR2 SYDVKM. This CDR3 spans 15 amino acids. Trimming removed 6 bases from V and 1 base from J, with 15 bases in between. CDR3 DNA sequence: TGTGCCAGCAGCTCCCCGGCAACTAGGAACACTGAAGCTTTCTTT. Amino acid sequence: CASSSPATRNTEAFF. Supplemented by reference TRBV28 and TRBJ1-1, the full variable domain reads DVKVTQSSRYLVKRTGEKVFLECVQDMDHENMFWYRQDPGLGLRLIYFSYDVKMKEKGDIPEGYSVSREKKERFSLILESASTNQTSMYLCASSSPATRNTEAFFGQGTRLTVV.

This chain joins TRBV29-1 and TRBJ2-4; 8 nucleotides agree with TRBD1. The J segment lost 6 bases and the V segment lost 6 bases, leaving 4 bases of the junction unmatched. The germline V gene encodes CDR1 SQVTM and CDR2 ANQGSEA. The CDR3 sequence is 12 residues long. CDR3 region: CSVGDRGNIQYF. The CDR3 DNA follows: TGCAGCGTCGGCGACAGGGGAAACATTCAGTACTTC.

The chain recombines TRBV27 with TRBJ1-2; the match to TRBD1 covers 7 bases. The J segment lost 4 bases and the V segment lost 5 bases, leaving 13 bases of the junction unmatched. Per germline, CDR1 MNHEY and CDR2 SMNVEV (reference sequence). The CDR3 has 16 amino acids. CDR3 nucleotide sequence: TGTGCCAGCAGTCCTTCCGGGACAGTCACACTCTATGGCTACACCTTC. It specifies CASSPSGTVTLYGYTF.

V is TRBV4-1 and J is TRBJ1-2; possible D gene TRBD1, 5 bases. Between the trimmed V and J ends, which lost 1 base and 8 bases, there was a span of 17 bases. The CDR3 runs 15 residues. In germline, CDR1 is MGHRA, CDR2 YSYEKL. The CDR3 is CASSQVGQGKGGYTF. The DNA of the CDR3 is TGCGCCAGCAGCCAAGTGGGCCAGGGAAAGGGCGGCTACACCTTC.

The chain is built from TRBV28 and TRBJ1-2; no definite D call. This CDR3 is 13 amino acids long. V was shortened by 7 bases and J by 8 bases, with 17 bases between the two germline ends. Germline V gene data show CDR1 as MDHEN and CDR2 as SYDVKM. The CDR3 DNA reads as TGTGCCAGCAAGGACTTTCAACCGGGGGGCTACACCTTC. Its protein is CASKDFQPGGYTF.

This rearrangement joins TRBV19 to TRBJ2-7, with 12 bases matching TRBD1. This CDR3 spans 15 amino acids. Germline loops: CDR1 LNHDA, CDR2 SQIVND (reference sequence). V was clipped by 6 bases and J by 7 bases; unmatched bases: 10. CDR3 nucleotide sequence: TGTGCCAGTAGGAGCACCGGGACAGGGGGCGGAGAGCAGTACTTC. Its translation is CASRSTGTGGGEQYF.

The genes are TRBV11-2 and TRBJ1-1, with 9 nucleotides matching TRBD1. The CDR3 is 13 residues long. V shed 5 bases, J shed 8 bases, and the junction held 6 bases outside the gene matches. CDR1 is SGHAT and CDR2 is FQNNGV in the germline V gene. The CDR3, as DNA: TGTGCCAGCAGCAAGACAGGGGGTAAGGAAGCTTTCTTT. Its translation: CASSKTGGKEAFF.

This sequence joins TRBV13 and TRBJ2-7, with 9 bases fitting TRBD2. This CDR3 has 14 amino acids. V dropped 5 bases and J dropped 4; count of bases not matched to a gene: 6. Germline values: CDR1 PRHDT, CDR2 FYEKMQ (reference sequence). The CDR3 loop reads CASSPASGVYEQYF. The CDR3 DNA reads TGTGCCAGCAGCCCAGCTAGCGGGGTTTACGAGCAGTACTTC.

The CDR3 spells CATPGQISTAGANVLTF. DNA of the CDR3: TGTGCCACACCGGGACAGATATCGACTGCTGGGGCCAACGTCCTGACTTTC. The chain carries TRBV18 and TRBJ2-6; 7 bases agree with TRBD1. Germline V lookup: CDR1 KGHSH, CDR2 LQKENI. This CDR3 comprises 17 residues. The junction had 14 bases not matched to a gene; V was cut back by 10 bases and J by 2 bases.

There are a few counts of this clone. CDR3 region: CASSLEGAGEQYF. The CDR3, as DNA: TGTGCCAGCAGCTTGGAGGGGGCGGGTGAGCAGTACTTC. The rearrangement joins TRBV5-6 to TRBJ2-7, with 7 bases that match TRBD1. The CDR3 covers 13 residues. Trimming took 0 bases from V and 7 from J; bases not matched to a gene: 4. Germline V gene sequence: CDR1 SGHDT, CDR2 YYEEEE. Complete variable domain (other parts from reference TRBV5-6 and TRBJ2-7): DAGVTQSPTHLIKTRGQQVTLRCSPKSGHDTVSWYQQALGQGPQFIFQYYEEEERQRGNFPDRFSGHQFPNYSSELNVNALLLGDSALYLCASSLEGAGEQYFGPGTRLTVT.